This T cell receptor (beta chain) stems from a study of shared clonotypes between healthy human individuals. Study-wide findings and caveats: Sequencing depth was a factor that was expected to affect clonotype sharing among donors.

The ends were cut back, 0 bases at V and 2 bases at J, with 16 bases in the middle. The CDR3 loop spans 17 amino acids. Germline values: CDR1 LGHNA, CDR2 YSLEER. Methods used by the authors: ImmunoSEQ gave junction-only sequences without quality scores, so filtering differed. Clones were read by immunoSEQ multiplex PCR, and TCRdb kept only the in-frame ones, dropping some. The DNA was the basis for D and trimming; V, J and clone size are from that table. The sample has approximately 2.5 million clones; more than 90% are singletons. The study enrolled healthy HIV-negative adults without recent acute infections or vaccinations as donors. Regarding this clone: Its antigen is unidentified.

Material: naive CD4+ T cells sorted from blood. Subset indicated: CD45RA+ positively selected. This sequence originates from a man between 18 and 29 years old in good health. The chain employs TRBV4-3 and TRBJ2-5; TRBD1 might be the D (6 bases). The CDR3 bases are TGCGCCAGCAGCCAAGATTCGACCGGCAGGGGTCAAGAGACCCAGTACTTC. It is translated as CASSQDSTGRGQETQYF.